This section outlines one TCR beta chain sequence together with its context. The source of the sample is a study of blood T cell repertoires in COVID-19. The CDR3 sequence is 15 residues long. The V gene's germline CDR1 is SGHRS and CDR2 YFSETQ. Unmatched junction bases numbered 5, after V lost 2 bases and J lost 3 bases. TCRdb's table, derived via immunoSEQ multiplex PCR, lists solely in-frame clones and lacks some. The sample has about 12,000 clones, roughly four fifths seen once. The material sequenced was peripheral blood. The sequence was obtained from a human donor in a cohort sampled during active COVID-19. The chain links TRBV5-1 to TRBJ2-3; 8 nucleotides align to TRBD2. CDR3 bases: TGCGCCAGCAGCTTAGCGGGAGTGGGGACAGATACGCAGTATTTT. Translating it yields CASSLAGVGTDTQYF. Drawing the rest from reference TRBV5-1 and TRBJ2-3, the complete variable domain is KAGVTQTPRYLIKTRGQQVTLSCSPISGHRSVSWYQQTPGQGLQFLFEYFSETQRNKGNFPGRFSGRQFSNSRSEMNVSTLELGDSALYLCASSLAGVGTDTQYFGPGTRLTVL.